This T cell receptor beta chain was profiled in a study of T cells in tuberculosis. In the study overall: CD1B tetramers identified T cells specific for mycobacterial lipid GMM. PBMC were archived before or within 7 days of starting treatment.

The CDR3 has 12 residues. Germline V CDR1 and CDR2: SGHRS, YFSETQ. Unmatched junction bases numbered 3, after V lost 7 bases and J lost 3 bases. General study findings and limits: Smaller alpha distances in active tuberculosis partly reflected shorter CDR3-alpha lengths. GEM motif frequencies gave more than 65% accuracy; the GMM repertoire gave about 90%.

Concerning this clone itself: Its target is not known.

Time point meaning: new active TB diagnosis, blood taken before or within 7 days of starting treatment. Method: immunoSEQ multiplex PCR; TCRdb's copy keeps in-frame clones and lacks some. In the table there are about 34,000 clones, approximately 90% of which are singletons. The starting material was PBMCs, obtained at tuberculosis diagnosis. V gene TRBV5-1 combines with J gene TRBJ2-5; 7 bases fit TRBD1. The source of this sequence is an adult with tuberculosis. This CDR3 is CASAQGEETQYF. The CDR3 nucleotides read TGCGCCAGCGCCCAGGGGGAAGAGACCCAGTACTTC.